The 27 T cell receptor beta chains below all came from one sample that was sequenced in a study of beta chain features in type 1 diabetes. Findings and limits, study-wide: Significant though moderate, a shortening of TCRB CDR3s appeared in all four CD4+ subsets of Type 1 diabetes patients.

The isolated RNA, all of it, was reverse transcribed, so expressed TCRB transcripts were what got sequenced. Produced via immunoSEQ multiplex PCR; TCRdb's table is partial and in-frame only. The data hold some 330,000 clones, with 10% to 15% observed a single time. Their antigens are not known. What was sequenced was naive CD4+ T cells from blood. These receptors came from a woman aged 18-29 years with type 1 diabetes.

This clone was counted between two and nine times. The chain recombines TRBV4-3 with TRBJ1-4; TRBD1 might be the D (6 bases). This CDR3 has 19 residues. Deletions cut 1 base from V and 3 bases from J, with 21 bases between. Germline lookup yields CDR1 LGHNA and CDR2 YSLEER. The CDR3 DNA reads TGCGCCAGCAGCCAAGTATTTACGCGGGGGGCTGTGGCTAATGAAAAACTGTTTTTT. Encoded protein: CASSQVFTRGAVANEKLFF.

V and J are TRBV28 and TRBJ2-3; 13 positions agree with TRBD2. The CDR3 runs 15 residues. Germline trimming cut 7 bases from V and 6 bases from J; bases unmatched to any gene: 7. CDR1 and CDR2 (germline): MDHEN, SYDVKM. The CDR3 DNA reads TGTGCCAGCACCTATTGGACTAGCGGGAGCGATACGCAGTATTTT. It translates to CASTYWTSGSDTQYF.

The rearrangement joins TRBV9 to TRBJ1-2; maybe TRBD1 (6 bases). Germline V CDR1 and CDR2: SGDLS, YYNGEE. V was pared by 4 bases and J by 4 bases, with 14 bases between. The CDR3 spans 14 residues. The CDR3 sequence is CASSKQGGGYGYTF. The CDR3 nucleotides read TGTGCCAGCAGCAAACAGGGAGGGGGCTATGGCTACACCTTC.

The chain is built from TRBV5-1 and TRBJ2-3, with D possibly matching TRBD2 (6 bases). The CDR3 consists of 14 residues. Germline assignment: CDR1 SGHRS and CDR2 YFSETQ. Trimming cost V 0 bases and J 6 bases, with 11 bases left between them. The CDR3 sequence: CASSLGTTTDTQYF. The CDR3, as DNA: TGCGCCAGCAGCTTGGGGACTACTACGGATACGCAGTATTTT.

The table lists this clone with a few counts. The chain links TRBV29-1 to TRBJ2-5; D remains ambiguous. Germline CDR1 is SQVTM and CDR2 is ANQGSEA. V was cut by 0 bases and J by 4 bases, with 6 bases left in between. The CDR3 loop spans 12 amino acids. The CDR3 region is CSVEEAGETQYF. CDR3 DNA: TGCAGCGTTGAAGAGGCAGGAGAGACCCAGTACTTC.

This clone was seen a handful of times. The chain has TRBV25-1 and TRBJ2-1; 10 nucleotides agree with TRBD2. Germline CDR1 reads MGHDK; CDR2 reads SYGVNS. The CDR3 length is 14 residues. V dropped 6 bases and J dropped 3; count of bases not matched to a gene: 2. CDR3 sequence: CASRGTSVYNEQFF. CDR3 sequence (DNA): TGTGCCAGCAGGGGGACTAGCGTCTACAATGAGCAGTTCTTC.

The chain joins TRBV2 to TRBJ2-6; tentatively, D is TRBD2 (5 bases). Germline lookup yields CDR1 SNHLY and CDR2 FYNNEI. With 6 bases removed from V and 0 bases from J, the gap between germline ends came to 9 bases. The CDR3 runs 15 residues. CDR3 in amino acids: CASSGMGSGANVLTF. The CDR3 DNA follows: TGTGCCAGCAGCGGGATGGGCTCTGGGGCCAACGTCCTGACTTTC.

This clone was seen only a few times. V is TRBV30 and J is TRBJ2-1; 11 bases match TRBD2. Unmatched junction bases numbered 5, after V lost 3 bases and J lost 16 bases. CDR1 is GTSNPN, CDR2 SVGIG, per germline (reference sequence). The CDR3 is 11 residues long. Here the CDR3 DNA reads TGTGCCTGGAGAGGACTAGCGGGTGGATTCTTC. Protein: CAWRGLAGGFF.

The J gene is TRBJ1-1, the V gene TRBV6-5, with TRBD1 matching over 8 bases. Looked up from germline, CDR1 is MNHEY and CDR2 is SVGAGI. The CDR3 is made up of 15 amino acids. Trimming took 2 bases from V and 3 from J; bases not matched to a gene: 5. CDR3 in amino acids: CASSYGDRGDTEAFF. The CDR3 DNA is TGTGCCAGCAGTTACGGTGACAGGGGAGACACTGAAGCTTTCTTT.

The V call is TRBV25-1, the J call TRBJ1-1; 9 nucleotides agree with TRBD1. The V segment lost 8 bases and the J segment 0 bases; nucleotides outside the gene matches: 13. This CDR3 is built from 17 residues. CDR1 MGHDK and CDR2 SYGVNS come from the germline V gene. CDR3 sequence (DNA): TGTGCCAGCCTTTCTCCGGGACAGGGAAATTTGAACACTGAAGCTTTCTTT. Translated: CASLSPGQGNLNTEAFF.

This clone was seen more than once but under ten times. In DNA, the CDR3 is TGCGCCAGCAGCCTTCGACTAGCGGGAGAGTCCGGTACGCAGTATTTT. Its protein product is CASSLRLAGESGTQYF. The chain is built from TRBV4-3 and TRBJ2-3, with TRBD2 matching over 12 bases. Germline V CDR1 and CDR2: LGHNA, YSLEER. The CDR3 has 16 residues. The V gene end was trimmed by 4 bases and the J gene end by 8 bases; junction bases not matched to a gene: 10.

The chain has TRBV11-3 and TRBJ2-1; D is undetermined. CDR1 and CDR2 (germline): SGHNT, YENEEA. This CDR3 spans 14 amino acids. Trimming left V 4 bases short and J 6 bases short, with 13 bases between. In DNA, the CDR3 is TGTGCCAGCAGCTCGCAACTAACGAGCAATGAGCAGTTCTTC. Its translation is CASSSQLTSNEQFF.

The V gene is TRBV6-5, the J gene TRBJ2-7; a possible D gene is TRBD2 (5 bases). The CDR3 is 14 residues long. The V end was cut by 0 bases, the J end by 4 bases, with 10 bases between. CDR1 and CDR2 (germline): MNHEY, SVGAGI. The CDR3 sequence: CASSYSRAAYEQYF. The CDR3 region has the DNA TGTGCCAGCAGTTACTCGAGGGCAGCTTACGAGCAGTACTTC.

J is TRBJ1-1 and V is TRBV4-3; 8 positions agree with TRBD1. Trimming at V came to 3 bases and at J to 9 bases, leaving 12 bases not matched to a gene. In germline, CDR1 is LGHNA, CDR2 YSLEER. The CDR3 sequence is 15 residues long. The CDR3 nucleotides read TGCGCCAGCAGCCAGGGGCCCGGACAGGGTGTGAAAGCTTTCTTT. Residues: CASSQGPGQGVKAFF.

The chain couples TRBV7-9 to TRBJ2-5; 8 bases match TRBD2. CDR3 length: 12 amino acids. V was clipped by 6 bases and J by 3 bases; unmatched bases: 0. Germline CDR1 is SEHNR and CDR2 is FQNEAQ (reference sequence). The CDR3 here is CASRRGEETQYF. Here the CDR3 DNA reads TGTGCCAGCAGGCGGGGGGAAGAGACCCAGTACTTC.

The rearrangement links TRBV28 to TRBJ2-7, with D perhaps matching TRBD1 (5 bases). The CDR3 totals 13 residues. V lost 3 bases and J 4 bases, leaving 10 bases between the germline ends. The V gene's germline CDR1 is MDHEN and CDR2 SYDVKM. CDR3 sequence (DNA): TGTGCCAGCAGTTTGCCAGGGCAGTACGAGCAGTACTTC. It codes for CASSLPGQYEQYF.

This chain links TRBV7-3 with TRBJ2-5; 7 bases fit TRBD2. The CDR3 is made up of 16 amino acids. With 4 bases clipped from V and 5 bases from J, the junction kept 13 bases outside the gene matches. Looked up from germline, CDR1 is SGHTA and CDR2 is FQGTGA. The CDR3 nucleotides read TGTGCCAGCAGCTCCGAGTTGGGCAGGCGGGGGGAGACCCAGTACTTC. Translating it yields CASSSELGRRGETQYF.

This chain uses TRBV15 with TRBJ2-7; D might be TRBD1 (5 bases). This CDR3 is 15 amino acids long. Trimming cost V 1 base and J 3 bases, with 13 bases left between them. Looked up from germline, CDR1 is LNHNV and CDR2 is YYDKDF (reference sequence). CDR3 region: CATSRADSSIYEQYF. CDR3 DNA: TGTGCCACCAGCAGAGCAGACAGCTCAATCTACGAGCAGTACTTC. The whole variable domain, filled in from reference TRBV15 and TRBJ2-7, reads DAMVIQNPRYQVTQFGKPVTLSCSQTLNHNVMYWYQQKSSQAPKLLFHYYDKDFNNEADTPDNFQSRRPNTSFCFLDIRSPGLGDTAMYLCATSRADSSIYEQYFGPGTRLTVT.

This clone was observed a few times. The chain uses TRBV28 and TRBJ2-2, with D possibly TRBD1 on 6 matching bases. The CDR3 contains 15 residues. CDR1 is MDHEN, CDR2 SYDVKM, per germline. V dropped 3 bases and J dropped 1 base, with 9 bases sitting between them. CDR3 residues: CASSFGTLNTGELFF. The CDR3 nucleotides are TGTGCCAGCAGTTTCGGGACATTGAACACCGGGGAGCTGTTTTTT. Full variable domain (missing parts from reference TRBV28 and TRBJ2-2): DVKVTQSSRYLVKRTGEKVFLECVQDMDHENMFWYRQDPGLGLRLIYFSYDVKMKEKGDIPEGYSVSREKKERFSLILESASTNQTSMYLCASSFGTLNTGELFFGEGSRLTVL.

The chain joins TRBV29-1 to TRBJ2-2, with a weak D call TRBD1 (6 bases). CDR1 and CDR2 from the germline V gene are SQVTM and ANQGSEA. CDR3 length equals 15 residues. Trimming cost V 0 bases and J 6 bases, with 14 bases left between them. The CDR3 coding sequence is TGCAGCGTTGAAGACCCGAAAGGGGGTTCCGGGGAGCTGTTTTTT. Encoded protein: CSVEDPKGGSGELFF.

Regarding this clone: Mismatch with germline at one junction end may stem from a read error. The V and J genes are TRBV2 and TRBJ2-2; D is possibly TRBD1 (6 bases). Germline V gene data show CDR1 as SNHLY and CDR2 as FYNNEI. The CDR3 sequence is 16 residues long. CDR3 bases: TGTGCCAGCGACATCGTGCCGGGACATCCAACCGGAGAGCTGTTTTTT. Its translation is CASDIVPGHPTGELFF. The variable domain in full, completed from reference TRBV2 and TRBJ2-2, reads EPEVTQTPSHQVTQMGQEVILRCVPISNHLYFYWYRQILGQKVEFLVSFYNNEISEKSEIFDDQFSVERPDGSNFTLKIRSTKLEDSAMYFCASDIVPGHPTGELFFGEGSRLTVL.

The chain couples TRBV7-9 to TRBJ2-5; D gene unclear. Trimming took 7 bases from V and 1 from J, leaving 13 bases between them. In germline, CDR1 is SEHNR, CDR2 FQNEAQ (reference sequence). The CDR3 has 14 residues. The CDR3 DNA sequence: TGTGCCAGCACCGAGATCCTAATCCAAGAGACCCAGTACTTC. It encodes CASTEILIQETQYF.

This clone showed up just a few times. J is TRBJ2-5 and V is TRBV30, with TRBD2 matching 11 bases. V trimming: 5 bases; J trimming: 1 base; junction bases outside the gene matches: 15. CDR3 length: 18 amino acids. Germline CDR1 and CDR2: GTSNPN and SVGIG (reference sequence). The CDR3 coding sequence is TGTGCCTGGGGAGGCTATAGCGGGAGGGCCGGCTTCCAAGAGACCCAGTACTTC. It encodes CAWGGYSGRAGFQETQYF. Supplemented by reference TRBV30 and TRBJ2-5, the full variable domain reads SQTIHQWPATLVQPVGSPLSLECTVEGTSNPNLYWYRQAAGRGLQLLFYSVGIGQISSEVPQNLSASRPQDRQFILSSKKLLLSDSGFYLCAWGGYSGRAGFQETQYFGPGTRLLVL.

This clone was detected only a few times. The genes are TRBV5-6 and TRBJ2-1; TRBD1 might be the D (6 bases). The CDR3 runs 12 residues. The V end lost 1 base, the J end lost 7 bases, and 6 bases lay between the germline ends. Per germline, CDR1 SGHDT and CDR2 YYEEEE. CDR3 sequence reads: CASSLTGNEQFF. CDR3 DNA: TGTGCCAGCAGCTTGACAGGGAATGAGCAGTTCTTC. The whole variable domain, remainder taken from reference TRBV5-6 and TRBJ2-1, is DAGVTQSPTHLIKTRGQQVTLRCSPKSGHDTVSWYQQALGQGPQFIFQYYEEEERQRGNFPDRFSGHQFPNYSSELNVNALLLGDSALYLCASSLTGNEQFFGPGTRLTVL.

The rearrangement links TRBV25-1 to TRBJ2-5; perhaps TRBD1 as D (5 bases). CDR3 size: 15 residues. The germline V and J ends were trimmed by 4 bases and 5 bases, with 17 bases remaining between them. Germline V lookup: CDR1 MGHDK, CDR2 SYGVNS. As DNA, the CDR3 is TGTGCCAGCAGTGCTCCAGGGTGGTATCGGGAGACCCAGTACTTC. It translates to CASSAPGWYRETQYF. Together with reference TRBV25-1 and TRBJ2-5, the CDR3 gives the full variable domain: EADIYQTPRYLVIGTGKKITLECSQTMGHDKMYWYQQDPGMELHLIHYSYGVNSTEKGDLSSESTVSRIRTEHFPLTLESARPSHTSQYLCASSAPGWYRETQYFGPGTRLLVL.

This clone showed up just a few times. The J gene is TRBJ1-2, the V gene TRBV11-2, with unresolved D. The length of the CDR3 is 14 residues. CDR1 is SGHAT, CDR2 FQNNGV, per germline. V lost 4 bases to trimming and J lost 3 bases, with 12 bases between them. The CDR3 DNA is TGTGCCAGCAGCTGGCCGGGAAACCACTATGGCTACACCTTC. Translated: CASSWPGNHYGYTF.

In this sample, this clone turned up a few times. CDR3 in amino acids: CASHGESYEQYF. CDR3 DNA sequence: TGTGCCAGTCATGGGGAGTCCTACGAGCAGTACTTC. The V call is TRBV6-5, the J call TRBJ2-7; tentatively, D is TRBD2 (5 bases). CDR3 length: 12 amino acids. Germline CDR1 and CDR2: MNHEY and SVGAGI. The V end lost 9 bases, the J end lost 1 base, and 10 bases lay between the germline ends.